These 30 T cell receptor beta chains share one sample of origin, sequenced in a study of CD8 T cells in Susac syndrome. RNA totalling roughly 0.45 to 1 ug underwent reverse transcription with random hexamers. One entry per CDR3 protein results from TCRdb running MiXCR on the immunoSEQ multiplex PCR reads. The sample holds 150,000 or so distinct CDR3 sequences, 90% to 95% seen once. Sequenced sample: CD4+ T cells from PBMCs. All receptors come from a human donor in good health.

The V call is TRBV3-1, the J call TRBJ1-2; maybe TRBD1 (6 bases). V dropped 6 bases and J dropped 3 bases, with 11 bases sitting between them. Per the germline V gene, CDR1 is LGHDT and CDR2 is YNNKEL (reference sequence). The CDR3 length is 13 residues. The CDR3 coding sequence is TGTGCCAGCAGTCAGGACAGTCACTATGGCTACACCTTC. It yields the protein CASSQDSHYGYTF.

The V call is TRBV5-4, the J call TRBJ2-1; 10 nucleotides line up with TRBD1. The germline CDR1 and CDR2 sequences are SGHNT and YYREEE (reference sequence). The CDR3 has 12 residues. The junction had 4 bases not matched to a gene; V was cut back by 7 bases and J by 9 bases. CDR3 in amino acids: CASWTGGGEQFF. CDR3 DNA: TGTGCCAGCTGGACAGGGGGAGGTGAGCAGTTCTTC.

This chain links TRBV9 with TRBJ2-5, with D perhaps TRBD2 (6 bases). Between the trimmed V and J ends, which lost 0 bases and 5 bases, there was a span of 14 bases. Looked up from germline, CDR1 is SGDLS and CDR2 is YYNGEE. The CDR3 spans 15 residues. CDR3 coding DNA: TGTGCCAGCAGCGTAGCTCCGGGCGGAGGGGAGACCCAGTACTTC. Translation: CASSVAPGGGETQYF.

The V call is TRBV7-2, the J call TRBJ2-7; 9 nucleotides align to TRBD1. The V segment lost 5 bases and the J segment 5 bases; nucleotides outside the gene matches: 7. The CDR3 contains 14 residues. Germline CDR1 reads SGHTA; CDR2 reads FQGNSA. As DNA, the CDR3 is TGTGCCAGCAGCCTGGACAGGGGCGCCCACGAGCAGTACTTC. Protein: CASSLDRGAHEQYF.

The chain joins TRBV7-2 to TRBJ2-3; D not resolved. This CDR3 region has 14 residues. Germline loops: CDR1 SGHTA, CDR2 FQGNSA. V lost 5 bases and J 2 bases, leaving 11 bases between the germline ends. DNA for the CDR3: TGTGCCAGCAGCCGCCCTATAATCACAGATACGCAGTATTTT. Its translation is CASSRPIITDTQYF.

CDR3 in amino acids: CSARRGLGGYTF. The CDR3 coding sequence is TGCAGTGCCCGACGGGGCTTGGGTGGCTACACCTTC. The chain couples TRBV20-1 to TRBJ1-2; a weak D match, TRBD1 (5 bases). Germline V gives CDR1 DFQATT, CDR2 SNEGSKA (reference sequence). V was pared by 6 bases and J by 7 bases, with 15 bases between. CDR3 size: 12 residues.

This chain joins TRBV6-2 or TRBV6-3 and TRBJ2-6; D gene unclear. CDR3 length: 11 residues. CDR1 is MNHEY, CDR2 SVGEGT, per germline. Trimming removed 7 bases at V and 2 bases at J, with 0 bases between. CDR3 nucleotides: TGTGCCAGCACTGGGGCCAACGTCCTGACTTTC. Protein product: CASTGANVLTF.

This clonotype was counted a single time. The chain employs TRBV20-1 and TRBJ2-7, with D perhaps being TRBD1 or TRBD2 (6 bases each). From germline, CDR1 is DFQATT and CDR2 SNEGSKA (reference sequence). The CDR3 length is 14 residues. V lost 1 base and J lost 2, with 12 bases in between. CDR3 in DNA: TGCAGTGCTAGAGTTGGAGGGGGGACCTACGAGCAGTACTTC. It translates to CSARVGGGTYEQYF.

CDR3 DNA: TGCGCCAGCAGCCAGATCGGACAGGGCGGGAACACTGAAGCTTTCTTT. Its translation: CASSQIGQGGNTEAFF. The chain combines TRBV4-3 with TRBJ1-1, with TRBD1 matching over 8 bases. The CDR3 is 16 amino acids. CDR1 LGHNA and CDR2 YSLEER come from the germline V gene. V dropped 3 bases and J dropped 1; count of bases not matched to a gene: 7.

CDR3 region: CSGGAPNQPQHF. DNA of the CDR3: TGCAGCGGGGGGGCCCCCAATCAGCCCCAGCATTTT. This chain connects TRBV29-1 to TRBJ1-5; D possibly corresponds to TRBD1 (6 bases). Looked up from germline, CDR1 is SQVTM and CDR2 is ANQGSEA. Trimming took 7 bases from V and 3 from J, leaving 10 bases between them. The CDR3 sequence is 12 residues long.

The chain joins TRBV25-1 to TRBJ1-5; perhaps TRBD1 as D (5 bases). Germline V gene data show CDR1 as MGHDK and CDR2 as SYGVNS. The CDR3 totals 17 residues. With 8 bases removed from V and 4 bases from J, the gap between germline ends came to 24 bases. This CDR3 reads CASWPGAGMGPNQPQHF. The DNA for the CDR3 is TGTGCCAGCTGGCCCGGGGCAGGGATGGGCCCTAATCAGCCCCAGCATTTT. The full variable domain, in which reference TRBV25-1 and TRBJ1-5 provide the parts outside the CDR3, is EADIYQTPRYLVIGTGKKITLECSQTMGHDKMYWYQQDPGMELHLIHYSYGVNSTEKGDLSSESTVSRIRTEHFPLTLESARPSHTSQYLCASWPGAGMGPNQPQHFGDGTRLSIL.

The chain links TRBV30 to TRBJ1-6; D gene unclear. Germline V gene data show CDR1 as GTSNPN and CDR2 as SVGIG (reference sequence). Trimming removed 4 bases from V and 12 bases from J, with 10 bases in between. The CDR3 totals 11 residues. The chain's CDR3 is CAWKATGPLHF. CDR3 bases: TGTGCCTGGAAAGCCACGGGACCCCTCCACTTT.

The chain is built from TRBV9 and TRBJ2-1, with D tentatively TRBD2 (7 bases). The CDR3 covers 14 residues. Germline assignment: CDR1 SGDLS and CDR2 YYNGEE. Trimming removed 4 bases from V and 10 bases from J, with 18 bases in between. This CDR3 is CASSFDPKGGEQFF. The DNA of the CDR3 is TGTGCCAGCAGCTTCGACCCCAAGGGGGGGGAGCAGTTCTTC.

This sequence joins TRBV19 and TRBJ2-1, with 10 bases fitting TRBD1. The ends lost 10 bases at V and 4 bases at J; junction bases unmatched: 4. The germline V gene encodes CDR1 LNHDA and CDR2 SQIVND (reference sequence). This CDR3 is 13 amino acids long. The CDR3 is CATSDRGYNEQFF. The CDR3, as DNA: TGTGCCACTTCGGACAGGGGGTACAATGAGCAGTTCTTC.

The gene calls are TRBV18 and TRBJ1-5; 8 nucleotides match TRBD1. The CDR3 contains 14 residues. Germline CDR1 KGHSH, CDR2 LQKENI. The V and J ends lost 3 bases and 5 bases, in that order; junction bases with no gene match: 3. This CDR3 reads CASSPGQGDQPQHF. CDR3 nucleotide sequence: TGTGCCAGCTCACCCGGACAGGGCGATCAGCCCCAGCATTTT. Supplemented by reference TRBV18 and TRBJ1-5, the full variable domain reads NAGVMQNPRHLVRRRGQEARLRCSPMKGHSHVYWYRQLPEEGLKFMVYLQKENIIDESGMPKERFSAEFPKEGPSILRIQQVVRGDSAAYFCASSPGQGDQPQHFGDGTRLSIL.

The chain links TRBV6-6 to TRBJ2-7; a weak D match, TRBD1 (6 bases). The CDR3 length is 15 residues. V shed 6 bases and J shed 0 bases, with 15 bases lying between them. CDR1 and CDR2 (germline): MNHNY, SVGAGI (reference sequence). The CDR3 coding sequence is TGTGCCAGCAGCCCCCGAGAAGGGGGCTCCTACGAGCAGTACTTC. Its translation: CASSPREGGSYEQYF.

The rearrangement joins TRBV2 to TRBJ1-1; D not certain. Trimming left V 5 bases short and J 2 bases short, with 12 bases between. The germline CDR1 and CDR2 sequences are SNHLY and FYNNEI. The CDR3 is 14 amino acids. This CDR3 reads CASSRNSFNTEAFF. The CDR3 DNA reads as TGTGCCAGCAGTCGGAACAGTTTTAACACTGAAGCTTTCTTT.

The chain is built from TRBV5-1 and TRBJ1-2; D is uncertain. The germline V gene encodes CDR1 SGHRS and CDR2 YFSETQ. This CDR3 comprises 11 residues. The V end was cut by 5 bases, the J end by 8 bases, with 10 bases between. DNA for the CDR3: TGCGCCAGCAGAATGGGAAACGGCTACACCTTC. This encodes CASRMGNGYTF.

There are a few counts of this clonotype. The J gene is TRBJ2-7, the V gene TRBV7-3; D not resolved. V gave up 1 base and J gave up 0 bases, with 4 bases separating them. The V gene's germline CDR1 is SGHTA and CDR2 FQGTGA. The CDR3 sequence is 13 residues long. CDR3 region: CASSLSSSYEQYF. As DNA, the CDR3 is TGTGCCAGCAGCTTAAGTTCCTCCTACGAGCAGTACTTC.

This chain connects TRBV30 to TRBJ1-2; no clear D. The CDR3 runs to 16 residues. Trimming stripped 0 bases from V and 1 base from J, with 15 bases between. Germline V gene sequence: CDR1 GTSNPN, CDR2 SVGIG (reference sequence). Here the CDR3 DNA reads TGTGCCTGGAGTGTACCTTTCCTGGAGGGTAACTATGGCTACACCTTC. Its protein is CAWSVPFLEGNYGYTF. Full variable domain (remainder filled in from reference TRBV30 and TRBJ1-2): SQTIHQWPATLVQPVGSPLSLECTVEGTSNPNLYWYRQAAGRGLQLLFYSVGIGQISSEVPQNLSASRPQDRQFILSSKKLLLSDSGFYLCAWSVPFLEGNYGYTFGSGTRLTVV.

The CDR3 region has the DNA TGCAGTGCTTGGACTAGCGGGGGTTCCTACAATGAGCAGTTCTTC. Translated: CSAWTSGGSYNEQFF. This sequence joins TRBV20-1 and TRBJ2-1, with 13 bases matching TRBD2. The J segment lost 1 base and the V segment lost 5 bases, leaving 2 bases of the junction unmatched. This CDR3 is built from 15 residues. Germline loops: CDR1 DFQATT, CDR2 SNEGSKA (reference sequence).

This sequence joins TRBV29-1 and TRBJ2-1, with D tentatively TRBD2 (5 bases). CDR1 is SQVTM, CDR2 ANQGSEA, per germline. V dropped 2 bases and J dropped 11 bases, with 13 bases sitting between them. The CDR3 runs to 12 residues. DNA of the CDR3: TGCAGCGTTGAAACGCTAGCCGTAAAGCAGTTCTTC. This translates into CSVETLAVKQFF.

The CDR3 protein is CASSPPTGTGTRELFF. The CDR3 DNA follows: TGTGCCAGCTCACCCCCAACCGGGACAGGGACCCGGGAGCTGTTTTTT. The rearrangement links TRBV18 to TRBJ2-2; TRBD1 agrees at 9 bases. Trimming removed 3 bases from V and 9 bases from J; junction bases left unmatched: 11. The germline CDR1 and CDR2 sequences are KGHSH and LQKENI. The CDR3 extends over 16 amino acids.

The table lists this clonotype with a few counts. This chain joins TRBV7-2 and TRBJ1-6; D unclear. The CDR3 is 17 amino acids. The V and J ends lost 2 bases and 7 bases respectively, with 18 bases between them. Germline CDR1 SGHTA, CDR2 FQGNSA. Written as DNA, the CDR3 is TGTGCCAGCAGCTTAACGGAGCCCGGCAGGCGCAATTCACCCCTCCACTTT. Translation: CASSLTEPGRRNSPLHF.

The rearrangement joins TRBV10-3 to TRBJ2-7, with D unresolved. The CDR3 is made up of 14 amino acids. V was pared by 4 bases and J by 0 bases, with 10 bases between. CDR1 is ENHRY and CDR2 is SYGVKD in the germline V gene. For the CDR3, the DNA is TGTGCCATCAGTGGCCCCAGATCCTCCTACGAGCAGTACTTC. It is translated as CAISGPRSSYEQYF.

This chain uses TRBV25-1 with TRBJ1-3; unclear D gene. Trimming left V 3 bases short and J 1 base short, with 10 bases between. CDR1 MGHDK and CDR2 SYGVNS come from the germline V gene. The CDR3 loop spans 15 amino acids. Written as DNA, the CDR3 is TGTGCCAGCAGTGACCCGACGGTTTCTGGAAACACCATATATTTT. Translation: CASSDPTVSGNTIYF.

This sequence joins TRBV21-1 and TRBJ2-4; the table gives TRBD1 as D, unverified against the DNA. TRBV21-1 is marked as a pseudogene. The CDR3 consists of 15 residues. In DNA, the CDR3 is TGTGCCGGCGGGACAGGGAATGGGCGCAAAAACATTCAGTACTTC. Its translation: CAGGTGNGRKNIQYF.

The CDR3 reads CASSSVGLGYGYTF. For the CDR3, the DNA is TGTGCCAGCAGCTCCGTGGGGCTCGGCTATGGCTACACCTTC. The chain couples TRBV5-4 to TRBJ1-2; tentatively, D is TRBD1 (5 bases). This CDR3 is 14 amino acids long. The germline V and J ends were trimmed by 3 bases and 4 bases, with 13 bases remaining between them. Germline assignment: CDR1 SGHNT and CDR2 YYREEE (reference sequence).

This sequence joins TRBV29-1 and TRBJ2-1; TRBD2 matches 8 bases. The CDR3 has 15 residues. Germline values: CDR1 SQVTM, CDR2 ANQGSEA. The junction had 15 bases not matched to a gene; V was cut back by 7 bases and J by 7 bases. CDR3 amino acids: CSAAMSGGPRNEQFF. The CDR3 DNA follows: TGCAGCGCGGCGATGTCGGGGGGGCCGAGGAATGAGCAGTTCTTC.

The CDR3 DNA reads TGCAGCGTTGGCGGGCCCCAAGAGACCCAGTACTTC. It specifies CSVGGPQETQYF. This chain links TRBV29-1 with TRBJ2-5; TRBD2 might be the D (5 bases). Germline V gene lookup returns CDR1 SQVTM and CDR2 ANQGSEA. This CDR3 contains 12 residues. V was cut by 4 bases and J by 1 base, with 7 bases left in between.